What follows are 11 T cell receptor beta chains derived from one specimen sequenced in a study of T cell responses to AZD1222 COVID-19 vaccine. Assay: immunoSEQ multiplex PCR; the TCRdb copy retains only in-frame clones and omits some. Here the sample spans roughly 100,000 clones, over 75% being singletons. The sequenced sample was peripheral blood, obtained on day 0 of AZD1222 vaccination. The receptor source for this set is an adult in good health.

The chain uses TRBV6-4 and TRBJ2-7, with D uncertain. The germline V and J ends were trimmed by 2 bases and 0 bases, with 8 bases remaining between them. The CDR3 is made up of 14 amino acids. Germline assignment: CDR1 MRHNA and CDR2 SNTAGT. CDR3 DNA: TGTGCCAGCAGTGACGTTCCGGCCTCCTACGAGCAGTACTTC. It yields the protein CASSDVPASYEQYF.

This sequence joins TRBV4-3 and TRBJ1-5; a weak D match, TRBD1 (5 bases). The germline V gene has CDR1 LGHNA and CDR2 YSLEER. V was cut by 0 bases and J by 0 bases, with 9 bases left in between. CDR3 length: 16 amino acids. The chain's CDR3 is CASSQDWTFSNQPQHF. CDR3 nucleotide sequence: TGCGCCAGCAGCCAAGATTGGACATTTAGCAATCAGCCCCAGCATTTT.

The chain links TRBV10-3 to TRBJ1-1; D may be TRBD1 (5 bases). The CDR3 covers 16 residues. Germline assignment: CDR1 ENHRY and CDR2 SYGVKD. The germline V and J ends were trimmed by 0 bases and 3 bases, with 14 bases remaining between them. CDR3 protein: CAISESAGRGDTEAFF. CDR3 DNA sequence: TGTGCCATCAGTGAGTCGGCAGGTCGGGGGGACACTGAAGCTTTCTTT.

The table lists this clone with a few counts. The V call is TRBV9, the J call TRBJ1-1; TRBD1 agrees at 12 bases. Trimming took 3 bases from V and 5 from J; bases not matched to a gene: 17. Germline V gene data show CDR1 as SGDLS and CDR2 as YYNGEE. CDR3 length equals 19 residues. The DNA for the CDR3 is TGTGCCAGCAGCGCCTATTCCGGGACAGGGGGCGATAAGGGAACTGAAGCTTTCTTT. Its protein is CASSAYSGTGGDKGTEAFF.

This chain joins TRBV7-3 and TRBJ1-1; no firm D call. V was pared by 1 base and J by 0 bases, with 9 bases between. Germline V gives CDR1 SGHTA, CDR2 FQGTGA. The CDR3 totals 15 residues. In DNA form, the CDR3 reads TGTGCCAGCAGCTTAAGCGGCCAAATGAACACTGAAGCTTTCTTT. This gives the protein CASSLSGQMNTEAFF.

CDR3 bases: TGTGCCACCCCTCGGCGGCCTAATCAGCCCCAGCATTTT. It translates to CATPRRPNQPQHF. The rearrangement links TRBV19 to TRBJ1-5; the D is unclear. V lost 10 bases and J lost 4, with 14 bases in between. CDR1 and CDR2 (germline): LNHDA, SQIVND (reference sequence). This CDR3 is built from 13 residues.

The chain recombines TRBV27 with TRBJ1-1; unclear D gene. The CDR3 loop spans 12 amino acids. The germline V gene encodes CDR1 MNHEY and CDR2 SMNVEV (reference sequence). The V gene lost 4 bases and the J gene lost 6 bases, with 9 bases spanning the gap. CDR3 sequence (DNA): TGTGCCAGCAGTTCCTCCCTCTCTGAAGCTTTCTTT. Encoded protein: CASSSSLSEAFF.

The chain has TRBV6-1 and TRBJ1-2; D is undetermined. CDR1 is MNHNS and CDR2 is SASEGT in the germline V gene. CDR3 length equals 11 residues. Deletions cut 3 bases from V and 4 bases from J, with 3 bases between. The CDR3 here is CASSDTYGYTF. CDR3 nucleotide sequence: TGTGCCAGCAGTGACACCTATGGCTACACCTTC.

The CDR3 DNA is TGTGCCAGCAGCGGGGGACTGTATCACACAGATACGCAGTATTTT. Protein: CASSGGLYHTDTQYF. The J gene is TRBJ2-3, the V gene TRBV11-3; D is possibly TRBD2 (6 bases). Trimming cost V 5 bases and J 2 bases, with 14 bases left between them. From germline, CDR1 is SGHNT and CDR2 YENEEA. This CDR3 region has 15 residues. Together with reference TRBV11-3 and TRBJ2-3, the CDR3 gives the full variable domain: EAGVVQSPRYKIIEKKQPVAFWCNPISGHNTLYWYLQNLGQGPELLIRYENEEAVDDSQLPKDRFSAERLKGVDSTLKIQPAELGDSAVYLCASSGGLYHTDTQYFGPGTRLTVL.

In this sample, this clone turned up once. J is TRBJ1-3 and V is TRBV19; D is ambiguous. CDR3 length equals 17 residues. The V gene lost 5 bases and the J gene lost 0 bases, with 17 bases spanning the gap. CDR1 LNHDA and CDR2 SQIVND come from the germline V gene (reference sequence). CDR3 in amino acids: CASSGQARTSSGNTIYF. The CDR3 DNA is TGTGCCAGTAGTGGGCAAGCTCGGACGAGCTCTGGAAACACCATATATTTT.

This rearrangement joins TRBV9 to TRBJ2-7; a weak D match, TRBD1 (5 bases). The CDR3 has 15 residues. CDR1 is SGDLS and CDR2 is YYNGEE in the germline V gene. V lost 3 bases and J 2 bases, leaving 15 bases between the germline ends. CDR3 protein: CASSADTGTTYEQYF. In DNA, the CDR3 is TGTGCCAGCAGCGCCGACACAGGTACAACCTACGAGCAGTACTTC. Based on the CDR3 plus reference TRBV9 and TRBJ2-7, the full variable domain is DSGVTQTPKHLITATGQRVTLRCSPRSGDLSVYWYQQSLDQGLQFLIQYYNGEERAKGNILERFSAQQFPDLHSELNLSSLELGDSALYFCASSADTGTTYEQYFGPGTRLTVT.